This is a list of T cell receptor beta chains from one sample in a study of cytomegalovirus exposure and HLA in healthy donors. The table came from immunoSEQ multiplex PCR; TCRdb's copy has only in-frame clones and leaves some out. The table has 130,000 or so clones, roughly 83% seen once; the top ten hold about 1.6%. Sample: PBMCs. The receptor set was obtained from a man in his forties in good health and CMV-seronegative. Each CDR3 is given with its conserved first and last residue. The D gene is left open where the match is weak. Clone size is stated in some rows and not others, as once, few, many or a class when expanded.

D gene: NA
J gene: TRBJ1-3
V gene: TRBV5-6
clone size: once
CDR3 protein: CASSLDRKLSGNTIYF
CDR3 DNA: TGTGCCAGCAGCTTGGACAGGAAACTCTCTGGAAACACCATATATTTT

D gene: TRBD1
J gene: TRBJ2-1
V gene: TRBV7-9
clone size: NA
CDR3 protein: CASSLGVTGGIDEQFF
CDR3 DNA: TGTGCCAGCAGCTTAGGCGTGACAGGGGGCATCGATGAGCAGTTCTTC

D gene: TRBD1
J gene: TRBJ1-6
V gene: TRBV4-1
clone size: NA
CDR3 protein: CASTTLQYNRQGGQPLHF
CDR3 DNA: TGCGCCAGTACTACCCTCCAGTATAACAGACAGGGGGGGCAGCCCCTCCACTTT

D gene: NA
J gene: TRBJ1-5
V gene: TRBV19
clone size: once
CDR3 protein: CASSSSGLLSNQPQHF
CDR3 DNA: TGTGCCAGTAGTAGTTCAGGGCTTCTTAGCAATCAGCCCCAGCATTTT

D gene: TRBD1
J gene: TRBJ1-5
V gene: TRBV6-1
clone size: once
CDR3 protein: CASSELAGQGNQPQHF
CDR3 DNA: TGTGCCAGCAGTGAACTGGCGGGACAGGGGAATCAGCCCCAGCATTTT

D gene: NA
J gene: TRBJ1-3
V gene: TRBV6-1
clone size: NA
CDR3 protein: CASSEINRAGTGNTIYF
CDR3 DNA: TGTGCCAGCAGTGAAATAAATCGGGCAGGGACTGGAAACACCATATATTTT

D gene: TRBD1
J gene: TRBJ2-2
V gene: TRBV5-4
clone size: NA
CDR3 protein: CASSAGQGAVTGELFF
CDR3 DNA: TGTGCCAGCAGCGCGGGACAGGGGGCCGTAACCGGGGAGCTGTTTTTT

D gene: TRBD1
J gene: TRBJ2-1
V gene: TRBV28
clone size: NA
CDR3 protein: CASRTGGFYNEQFF
CDR3 DNA: TGTGCCAGCCGGACAGGGGGCTTCTACAATGAGCAGTTCTTC

D gene: TRBD2
J gene: TRBJ2-5
V gene: TRBV2
clone size: NA
CDR3 protein: CASSGPLAGETQYF
CDR3 DNA: TGTGCCAGCAGTGGACCCCTAGCGGGGGAGACCCAGTACTTC

D gene: NA
J gene: TRBJ2-5
V gene: TRBV28
clone size: NA
CDR3 protein: CASSLERAGIGETQYF
CDR3 DNA: TGTGCCAGCAGTTTAGAGCGGGCAGGGATCGGGGAGACCCAGTACTTC

D gene: NA
J gene: TRBJ2-7
V gene: TRBV5-1
clone size: NA
CDR3 protein: CASSLEGNQYEQYF
CDR3 DNA: TGCGCCAGCAGCTTGGAGGGGAATCAATACGAGCAGTACTTC

D gene: NA
J gene: TRBJ2-5
V gene: TRBV30
clone size: NA
CDR3 protein: CAWSGSSRMTQYF
CDR3 DNA: TGTGCCTGGAGTGGGAGCTCGAGGATGACCCAGTACTTC

D gene: NA
J gene: TRBJ2-2
V gene: TRBV10-3
clone size: NA
CDR3 protein: CAIRQYTGELFF
CDR3 DNA: TGTGCCATCAGGCAGTACACCGGGGAGCTGTTTTTT

D gene: TRBD2
J gene: TRBJ2-1
V gene: TRBV6-1
clone size: once
CDR3 protein: CASRTSDEQFF
CDR3 DNA: TGTGCCAGCAGGACTAGCGATGAGCAGTTCTTC

D gene: TRBD2
J gene: TRBJ2-7
V gene: TRBV19
clone size: NA
CDR3 protein: CASSGRRGTYEQYF
CDR3 DNA: TGTGCCAGTAGTGGGCGGCGGGGGACCTACGAGCAGTACTTC

D gene: NA
J gene: TRBJ2-4
V gene: TRBV5-4
clone size: NA
CDR3 protein: CASSLSGDHRKNIQYF
CDR3 DNA: TGTGCCAGCAGCCTCTCCGGGGATCATAGGAAAAACATTCAGTACTTC

D gene: NA
J gene: TRBJ2-1
V gene: TRBV5-1
clone size: NA
CDR3 protein: CASSPEPGEDEQFF
CDR3 DNA: TGCGCCAGCAGCCCCGAGCCCGGAGAGGATGAGCAGTTCTTC

D gene: TRBD1
J gene: TRBJ1-1
V gene: TRBV28
clone size: NA
CDR3 protein: CASNAGQYMNTEAFF
CDR3 DNA: TGTGCCAGCAATGCGGGACAGTACATGAACACTGAAGCTTTCTTT

D gene: TRBD1
J gene: TRBJ2-3
V gene: TRBV5-6
clone size: NA
CDR3 protein: CASSRGDREVSDTQYF
CDR3 DNA: TGTGCCAGCAGCCGTGGGGACAGGGAAGTCTCAGATACGCAGTATTTT

D gene: TRBD2
J gene: TRBJ2-1
V gene: TRBV19
clone size: NA
CDR3 protein: CASSHGTSHSVNEQFF
CDR3 DNA: TGTGCCAGTAGTCACGGGACTAGTCATTCGGTTAATGAGCAGTTCTTC

D gene: TRBD1
J gene: TRBJ2-7
V gene: TRBV29-1
clone size: NA
CDR3 protein: CSGAQGAGEQYF
CDR3 DNA: TGCAGCGGTGCACAGGGGGCTGGAGAGCAGTACTTC

D gene: TRBD1
J gene: TRBJ2-7
V gene: TRBV4-1
clone size: once
CDR3 protein: CATRDSKRYEQYF
CDR3 DNA: TGCGCCACCAGGGACAGTAAGCGCTACGAGCAGTACTTC

D gene: TRBD2
J gene: TRBJ2-1
V gene: TRBV4-2
clone size: NA
CDR3 protein: CASSHPGGAGYNEQFF
CDR3 DNA: TGTGCCAGCAGCCACCCCGGGGGGGCAGGGTACAATGAGCAGTTCTTC

D gene: TRBD2
J gene: TRBJ2-1
V gene: TRBV7-2
clone size: NA
CDR3 protein: CASSLTSGIYNEQFF
CDR3 DNA: TGTGCCAGCAGCCTCACTAGCGGGATCTACAATGAGCAGTTCTTC

D gene: TRBD1
J gene: TRBJ2-1
V gene: TRBV7-9
clone size: NA
CDR3 protein: CASSDSRDRVFGNEQFF
CDR3 DNA: TGTGCCAGCAGCGATTCCCGGGACAGGGTCTTTGGCAATGAGCAGTTCTTC

D gene: TRBD1
J gene: TRBJ2-7
V gene: TRBV4-3
clone size: few
CDR3 protein: CASSHGQGAGEQYF
CDR3 DNA: TGCGCCAGCAGCCACGGACAGGGGGCAGGCGAGCAGTACTTC

D gene: NA
J gene: TRBJ1-5
V gene: TRBV5-1
clone size: once
CDR3 protein: CASSLGGEGQPQHF
CDR3 DNA: TGCGCCAGCAGCTTGGGAGGTGAAGGACAGCCCCAGCATTTT

D gene: TRBD1
J gene: TRBJ1-1
V gene: TRBV28
clone size: few
CDR3 protein: CASSLSGGLNTEAFF
CDR3 DNA: TGTGCCAGCAGTTTGTCAGGGGGCTTGAACACTGAAGCTTTCTTT

D gene: NA
J gene: TRBJ1-1
V gene: TRBV7-9
clone size: NA
CDR3 protein: CASSLRGGAAEAFF
CDR3 DNA: TGTGCCAGCAGCTTAAGAGGTGGCGCGGCTGAAGCTTTCTTT

D gene: TRBD1
J gene: TRBJ2-2
V gene: TRBV18
clone size: NA
CDR3 protein: CASSQTGDTGELFF
CDR3 DNA: TGTGCCAGCTCACAGACAGGGGACACCGGGGAGCTGTTTTTT

D gene: NA
J gene: TRBJ1-3
V gene: TRBV7-9
clone size: NA
CDR3 protein: CSSREGSSGNTIYF
CDR3 DNA: TGTTCCAGCAGGGAGGGGAGTTCTGGAAACACCATATATTTT

D gene: NA
J gene: TRBJ2-2
V gene: TRBV29-1
clone size: NA
CDR3 protein: CSVVKYTGELFF
CDR3 DNA: TGCAGCGTTGTAAAATACACCGGGGAGCTGTTTTTT

D gene: NA
J gene: TRBJ1-1
V gene: TRBV6-1
clone size: NA
CDR3 protein: CASSDWTDNISEAFF
CDR3 DNA: TGTGCCAGCAGTGATTGGACAGACAACATATCTGAAGCTTTCTTT

D gene: NA
J gene: TRBJ2-2
V gene: TRBV5-5
clone size: NA
CDR3 protein: CASSLGGPGELFF
CDR3 DNA: TGTGCCAGCAGCTTGGGGGGGCCCGGGGAGCTGTTTTTT

D gene: TRBD2
J gene: TRBJ2-3
V gene: TRBV19
clone size: NA
CDR3 protein: CASSLTSGGTYTDTQYF
CDR3 DNA: TGTGCCAGTAGTCTGACTAGCGGGGGGACTTACACAGATACGCAGTATTTT

D gene: TRBD1
J gene: TRBJ1-1
V gene: TRBV4-3
clone size: NA
CDR3 protein: CASSQYRGRVTEAFF
CDR3 DNA: TGCGCCAGCAGCCAGTACAGGGGACGTGTCACTGAAGCTTTCTTT

D gene: TRBD2
J gene: TRBJ2-1
V gene: TRBV7-3
clone size: NA
CDR3 protein: CASSLRMAGGREQFF
CDR3 DNA: TGTGCCAGCAGCTTAAGGATGGCGGGGGGGCGGGAGCAGTTCTTC

D gene: TRBD2
J gene: TRBJ2-5
V gene: TRBV7-9
clone size: NA
CDR3 protein: CASSLAGTSGSKTQYF
CDR3 DNA: TGTGCCAGCAGCTTAGCGGGGACTAGCGGGAGTAAGACCCAGTACTTC

D gene: TRBD1
J gene: TRBJ2-2
V gene: TRBV28
clone size: once
CDR3 protein: CASQTGTTGELFF
CDR3 DNA: TGTGCCAGCCAGACAGGGACCACCGGGGAGCTGTTTTTT

D gene: NA
J gene: TRBJ2-5
V gene: TRBV6-5
clone size: NA
CDR3 protein: CASGPFQETQYF
CDR3 DNA: TGTGCCAGCGGGCCTTTCCAAGAGACCCAGTACTTC